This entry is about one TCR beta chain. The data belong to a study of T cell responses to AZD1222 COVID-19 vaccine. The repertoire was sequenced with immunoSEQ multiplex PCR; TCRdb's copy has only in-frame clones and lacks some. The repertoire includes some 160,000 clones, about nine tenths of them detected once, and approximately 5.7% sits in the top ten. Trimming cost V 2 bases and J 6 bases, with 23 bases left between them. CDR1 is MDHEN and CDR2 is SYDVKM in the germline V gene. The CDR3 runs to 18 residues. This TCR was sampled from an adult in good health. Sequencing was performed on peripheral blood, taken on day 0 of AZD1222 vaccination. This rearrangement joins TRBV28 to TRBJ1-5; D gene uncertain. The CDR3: CASSLEPNRLGQLQPQHF. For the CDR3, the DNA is TGTGCCAGCAGTTTAGAACCCAATCGACTCGGCCAGCTTCAGCCCCAGCATTTT. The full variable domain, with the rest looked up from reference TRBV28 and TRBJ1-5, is DVKVTQSSRYLVKRTGEKVFLECVQDMDHENMFWYRQDPGLGLRLIYFSYDVKMKEKGDIPEGYSVSREKKERFSLILESASTNQTSMYLCASSLEPNRLGQLQPQHFGDGTRLSIL.